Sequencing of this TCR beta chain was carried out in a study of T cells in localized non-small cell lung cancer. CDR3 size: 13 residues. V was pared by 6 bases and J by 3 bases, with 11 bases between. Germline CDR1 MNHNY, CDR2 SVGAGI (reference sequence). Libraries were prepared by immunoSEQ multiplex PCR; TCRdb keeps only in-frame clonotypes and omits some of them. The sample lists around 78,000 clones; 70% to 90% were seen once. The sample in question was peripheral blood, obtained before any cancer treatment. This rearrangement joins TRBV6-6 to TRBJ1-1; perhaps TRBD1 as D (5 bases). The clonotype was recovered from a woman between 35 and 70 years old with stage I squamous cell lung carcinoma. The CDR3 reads CASSPRGDTEAFF. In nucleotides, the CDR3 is TGTGCCAGCAGCCCTCGGGGGGACACTGAAGCTTTCTTT.